One sample yielded the 15 T cell receptor beta chains listed below, sequenced in a study of cytotoxic CD8 clonotypes in ibrutinib-treated CLL. Sequenced by immunoSEQ multiplex PCR; TCRdb stores in-frame clones only, minus some. The table has tens of thousands of clones, just over 65% seen once. The input for sequencing was PBMCs, taken after 24 months of ibrutinib treatment. The receptors here all came from a human donor with chronic lymphocytic leukemia.

The chain is built from TRBV2 and TRBJ2-7, with D possibly TRBD2 on 6 matching bases. The V gene's germline CDR1 is SNHLY and CDR2 FYNNEI. Trimming left V 4 bases short and J 0 bases short, with 16 bases between. CDR3 length equals 16 residues. The CDR3 here is CASSGHRGTFSYEQYF. DNA of the CDR3: TGTGCCAGCAGTGGACATCGCGGGACTTTCTCCTACGAGCAGTACTTC. Based on the CDR3 plus reference TRBV2 and TRBJ2-7, the full variable domain is EPEVTQTPSHQVTQMGQEVILRCVPISNHLYFYWYRQILGQKVEFLVSFYNNEISEKSEIFDDQFSVERPDGSNFTLKIRSTKLEDSAMYFCASSGHRGTFSYEQYFGPGTRLTVT.

This CDR3 reads CSVGTGGYEQYF. The CDR3 nucleotides are TGCAGCGTCGGGACAGGGGGCTACGAGCAGTACTTC. V is TRBV29-1 and J is TRBJ2-7; 11 nucleotides match TRBD1. V trimming: 6 bases; J trimming: 3 bases; junction bases outside the gene matches: 1. Germline V lookup: CDR1 SQVTM, CDR2 ANQGSEA. The CDR3 runs to 12 residues.

The chain has TRBV5-6 and TRBJ2-1; D is unclear. The CDR3 consists of 14 residues. Trimming shortened V by 0 bases and J by 2 bases, and 6 bases separated the two germline ends. Germline-derived CDR1 and CDR2 are SGHDT and YYEEEE. As DNA, the CDR3 is TGTGCCAGCAGCTTGGTGGGTACCTACAATGAGCAGTTCTTC. This sequence encodes CASSLVGTYNEQFF.

V and J are TRBV4-1 and TRBJ1-1; a possible D gene is TRBD1 (6 bases). V lost 0 bases to trimming and J lost 11 bases, with 16 bases between them. The length of the CDR3 is 14 residues. CDR1 and CDR2 from the germline V gene are MGHRA and YSYEKL. The CDR3 nucleotides read TGCGCCAGCAGCCAAGAATTTGGGACACCGTCGGCTTTCTTT. It yields the protein CASSQEFGTPSAFF.

This chain links TRBV5-1 with TRBJ2-2; D may be TRBD1 (5 bases). The CDR3 has 15 amino acids. Germline V gene lookup returns CDR1 SGHRS and CDR2 YFSETQ. V was pared by 6 bases and J by 0 bases, with 12 bases between. Written as DNA, the CDR3 is TGCGCCAGCACCAGGCAGGGCGCGAACACCGGGGAGCTGTTTTTT. Residues: CASTRQGANTGELFF.

This clone was seen a handful of times. The rearrangement joins TRBV6-1 to TRBJ1-5; D not resolved. Between the trimmed V and J ends, which lost 6 bases and 7 bases, there was a span of 7 bases. In germline, CDR1 is MNHNS, CDR2 SASEGT. This CDR3 is built from 11 residues. The chain's CDR3 is CASSESQPQHF. The CDR3 coding sequence is TGTGCCAGCAGCGAGAGCCAGCCCCAGCATTTT.

This sequence joins TRBV7-3 and TRBJ2-3; D unclear. The V gene lost 3 bases and the J gene lost 0 bases, with 13 bases spanning the gap. Germline assignment: CDR1 SGHTA and CDR2 FQGTGA. The CDR3 sequence is 16 residues long. CDR3 DNA: TGTGCCAGCAGCTTCACAAGGTCCTCTAGCACAGATACGCAGTATTTT. Amino acids: CASSFTRSSSTDTQYF.

The V and J genes are TRBV7-6 and TRBJ2-2; D unresolved. CDR1 and CDR2 from the germline V gene are SGHVS and FNYEAQ. This CDR3 region has 14 residues. Trimming took 7 bases from V and 6 from J, leaving 15 bases between them. The CDR3 DNA sequence: TGTGCCAGCACCCTAGTGGGTAAAGCCGGGGAGCTGTTTTTT. Translation: CASTLVGKAGELFF.

This clone was detected a few times. The V gene is TRBV7-9, the J gene TRBJ2-1, with TRBD2 matching over 11 bases. The V gene's germline CDR1 is SEHNR and CDR2 FQNEAQ (reference sequence). With V trimmed by 4 bases and J by 4 bases, 9 bases remained unmatched. There are 17 residues in the CDR3. The CDR3 loop is CASSSGIAGGIYNEQFF. The DNA of the CDR3 is TGTGCCAGCAGCTCAGGTATAGCGGGAGGGATATACAATGAGCAGTTCTTC.

In this sample, this clone turned up once. The rearrangement uses TRBV4-1 and TRBJ2-2, with 12 bases identical to TRBD2. The V gene's germline CDR1 is MGHRA and CDR2 YSYEKL. Trimming removed 3 bases from V and 0 bases from J; junction bases left unmatched: 5. CDR3 length: 18 residues. The CDR3 here is CASSHPPSGRANTGELFF. As DNA, the CDR3 is TGCGCCAGCAGCCATCCCCCTAGCGGGAGGGCGAACACCGGGGAGCTGTTTTTT.

The chain joins TRBV6-1 to TRBJ1-1; 9 nucleotides match TRBD1. There are 15 residues in the CDR3. Losses at the gene ends were 6 bases for V and 4 bases for J; bases not matched to a gene: 9. CDR1 is MNHNS and CDR2 is SASEGT in the germline V gene. The CDR3 DNA reads as TGTGCCAGCAGATTTCCCGGGACAGGGATCACTGAAGCTTTCTTT. Protein sequence: CASRFPGTGITEAFF.

This clone has only a few counts. The CDR3 coding sequence is TGTGCCAGCAAGGGGGACAGGTTCTACGAGCAGTACTTC. Protein sequence: CASKGDRFYEQYF. The V and J genes are TRBV27 and TRBJ2-7, with TRBD1 matching 8 bases. This CDR3 comprises 13 residues. Germline V lookup: CDR1 MNHEY, CDR2 SMNVEV (reference sequence). The J segment lost 3 bases and the V segment lost 7 bases, leaving 5 bases of the junction unmatched.

This clone is a singleton in its sample. The chain recombines TRBV19 with TRBJ2-7; 8 bases are shared with TRBD1. V trimming: 5 bases; J trimming: 6 bases; junction bases outside the gene matches: 21. CDR1 and CDR2 from the germline V gene are LNHDA and SQIVND (reference sequence). CDR3 size: 18 residues. CDR3 nucleotide sequence: TGTGCCAGTAGTTCAGGCCGCCAAAATCTGGGACAGGTACGCGAGCAGTACTTC. This gives the protein CASSSGRQNLGQVREQYF.

The genes are TRBV7-3 and TRBJ2-1, with TRBD1 as a possible D gene (5 bases). With 5 bases removed from V and 10 bases from J, the gap between germline ends came to 12 bases. The length of the CDR3 is 12 residues. Germline CDR1 reads SGHTA; CDR2 reads FQGTGA. The CDR3 bases are TGTGCCAGCAGCCGAAACAGGCTAGAGCAGTTCTTC. Its protein is CASSRNRLEQFF.

The chain recombines TRBV27 with TRBJ2-7, with D unclear. CDR1 is MNHEY, CDR2 SMNVEV, per germline (reference sequence). This CDR3 comprises 11 residues. With 5 bases removed from V and 2 bases from J, the gap between germline ends came to 4 bases. CDR3 coding DNA: TGTGCCAGCAGTCCGCCCTACGAGCAGTACTTC. This sequence encodes CASSPPYEQYF.